This T cell receptor beta chain was recorded in a study of blood T cell repertoires in COVID-19. In the study's own analysis: Estimates of nucleated cell counts were drawn from the amplification of reference gene primers. Clones were sequenced by immunoSEQ multiplex PCR, and TCRdb holds only the in-frame ones, with some missing. V, J and clone size derive from that table, while D and trimming were established from the DNA sequence. The sample contains about 28,000 clones, 85% to 95% of which appear only once. V dropped 7 bases and J dropped 6; count of bases not matched to a gene: 11. The CDR3 runs 16 residues. From germline, CDR1 is LNHDA and CDR2 SQIVND (reference sequence).

Sample: peripheral blood. The TCR originated in an older woman with COVID-19, enrolled during active disease. J is TRBJ2-1 and V is TRBV19; 11 bases fit TRBD2. CDR3 nucleotides: TGTGCCAGTATTGACCGACTAGCGGGACCATCCAATGAGCAGTTCTTC. This sequence encodes CASIDRLAGPSNEQFF.